These 6 T cell receptor beta chains came from one sample sequenced in a study of T cell changes during pregnancy in multiple sclerosis. Profiling relied on immunoSEQ multiplex PCR, and the TCRdb table lists in-frame clones only, not all of them. The sample has 40,000 to 55,000 clones, about 91% seen once; the top ten hold approximately 2.6%. Sample: CD8+ T cells from peripheral blood mononuclear cells, taken in the second trimester of pregnancy. The source of these receptors is a female donor with multiple sclerosis, enrolled in a pregnancy study.

As to this clone: This CDR3 is also generated by other DNA sequences in the sample. V and J are TRBV4-3 and TRBJ2-1, with 7 bases lining up with TRBD2. Germline V gene lookup returns CDR1 LGHNA and CDR2 YSLEER. V gave up 0 bases and J gave up 2 bases; unmatched junction bases: 4. CDR3 length: 16 residues. This CDR3 reads CASSQEGGGTYNEQFF. The CDR3, as DNA: TGCGCCAGCAGCCAAGAGGGCGGGGGAACCTACAATGAGCAGTTCTTC.

The chain has TRBV5-1 and TRBJ2-3, with D possibly being TRBD2 (5 bases). The V gene lost 3 bases and the J gene lost 4 bases, with 6 bases spanning the gap. The CDR3 is 12 amino acids. Per germline, CDR1 SGHRS and CDR2 YFSETQ. This CDR3 reads CASSWGADTQYF. CDR3 DNA sequence: TGCGCCAGCAGCTGGGGAGCAGATACGCAGTATTTT. Using reference TRBV5-1 and TRBJ2-3 for the parts outside the CDR3, the full variable domain is KAGVTQTPRYLIKTRGQQVTLSCSPISGHRSVSWYQQTPGQGLQFLFEYFSETQRNKGNFPGRFSGRQFSNSRSEMNVSTLELGDSALYLCASSWGADTQYFGPGTRLTVL.

J is TRBJ2-5 and V is TRBV7-2, with D possibly TRBD2 on 5 matching bases. Germline loops: CDR1 SGHTA, CDR2 FQGNSA. The CDR3 is made up of 16 amino acids. Trimming removed 1 base from V and 1 base from J, with 13 bases in between. CDR3 in amino acids: CASSLGTGSIQETQYF. The CDR3 region has the DNA TGTGCCAGCAGCTTAGGTACGGGGTCCATCCAAGAGACCCAGTACTTC.

This chain links TRBV10-2 with TRBJ2-7, with TRBD2 matching 10 bases. The ends lost 5 bases at V and 4 bases at J; junction bases unmatched: 2. In germline, CDR1 is WSHSY, CDR2 SAAADI. The CDR3 is 13 amino acids. CDR3 residues: CASSPGLAYEQYF. The CDR3, as DNA: TGCGCCAGCAGTCCGGGACTAGCGTACGAGCAGTACTTC.

The gene calls are TRBV7-3 and TRBJ2-5, with TRBD2 matching over 10 bases. CDR3 length: 15 residues. J gave up 5 bases and V 5 bases, and 8 bases lay outside the gene matches. Per the germline V gene, CDR1 is SGHTA and CDR2 is FQGTGA. CDR3 sequence: CASSASGGVQETQYF. CDR3 nucleotide sequence: TGTGCCAGCAGCGCGAGCGGGGGGGTGCAGGAGACCCAGTACTTC.

This clone came up a few times. This chain joins TRBV27 and TRBJ1-6, with D maybe TRBD1 (5 bases). V lost 6 bases, J lost 10 bases, and 22 bases lay in between. The CDR3 sequence is 16 residues long. Germline values: CDR1 MNHEY, CDR2 SMNVEV (reference sequence). The CDR3 loop reads CASRTYGGPTNSPLHF. CDR3 coding DNA: TGTGCCAGCAGAACATACGGGGGTCCGACAAACTCACCCCTCCACTTT.